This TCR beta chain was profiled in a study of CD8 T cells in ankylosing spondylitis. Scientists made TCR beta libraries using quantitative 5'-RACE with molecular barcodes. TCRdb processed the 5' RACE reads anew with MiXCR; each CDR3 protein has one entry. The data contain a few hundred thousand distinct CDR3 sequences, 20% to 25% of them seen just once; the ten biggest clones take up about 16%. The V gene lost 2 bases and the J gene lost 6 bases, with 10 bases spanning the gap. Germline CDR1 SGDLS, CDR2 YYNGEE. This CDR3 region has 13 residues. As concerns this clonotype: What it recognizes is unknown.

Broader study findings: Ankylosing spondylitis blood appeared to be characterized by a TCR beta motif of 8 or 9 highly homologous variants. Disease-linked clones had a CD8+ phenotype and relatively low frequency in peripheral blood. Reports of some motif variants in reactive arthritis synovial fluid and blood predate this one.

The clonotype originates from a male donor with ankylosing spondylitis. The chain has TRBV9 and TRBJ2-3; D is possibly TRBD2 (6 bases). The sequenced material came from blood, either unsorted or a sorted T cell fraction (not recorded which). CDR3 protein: CASSVFGRDTQYF. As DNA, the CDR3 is TGTGCCAGCAGCGTCTTTGGGAGGGATACGCAGTATTTT.